The 28 T cell receptor beta chains below were found in one sample sequenced in a study of CD8+ T cells in alopecia areata (dated by TCRdb to the late 2010s). The sample's time point label is to be understood as: less than five weeks on oral tofacitinib. The treatment or condition label corresponds to: oral pan-JAK inhibitor, 5-10 mg twice daily. The library relied on the immunoSEQ multiplex PCR assay. To provide template for TCR sequencing, every sample had RNA extracted and reverse transcribed into cDNA. This immuneACCESS table, as held by TCRdb, lists in-frame sequences with V and J called but not all clones. Of the missing ones, under half trace to an unresolved V gene in checked studies; the others have no known cause. In this sample the table shows 170,000 or so clones, about 71% of which occur a single time. The top ten clones comprise about 0.94% of the sample. Sequencing was performed on CD4+ T cells sorted from blood, taken at week 4, from a patient treated with tofacitinib. These receptors all stem from a human donor with alopecia areata.

A word on this clone: This may be a read error: a much more frequent sequence differs by one nucleotide. This chain links TRBV5-6 with TRBJ1-1, with a possible D match to TRBD1 (6 bases). Germline V gene lookup returns CDR1 SGHDT and CDR2 YYEEEE. CDR3 size: 11 residues. V was pared by 0 bases and J by 11 bases, with 8 bases between. The chain's CDR3 is CASSLDRGAFF. The CDR3, as DNA: TGTGCCAGCAGCTTGGATAGGGGGGCTTTCTTT.

This chain connects TRBV30 to TRBJ1-2; possible D gene TRBD1, 5 bases. Per the germline V gene, CDR1 is GTSNPN and CDR2 is SVGIG (reference sequence). The CDR3 loop spans 13 amino acids. V lost 0 bases and J 6 bases, leaving 11 bases between the germline ends. CDR3 amino acids: CAWSVDTGDGYTF. The CDR3 bases are TGTGCCTGGAGTGTGGACACGGGAGATGGCTACACCTTC.

V is TRBV6-6 and J is TRBJ2-7; D call uncertain. The ends were cut back, 5 bases at V and 0 bases at J, with 11 bases in the middle. The germline V gene encodes CDR1 MNHNY and CDR2 SVGAGI (reference sequence). The CDR3 loop spans 14 amino acids. DNA of the CDR3: TGTGCCAGCAGTCCCCATTGGAGCTCCTACGAGCAGTACTTC. This translates into CASSPHWSSYEQYF.

This clone showed up just a few times. The chain carries TRBV6-6 and TRBJ1-2; D not resolved. V was trimmed by 2 bases and J by 8 bases, leaving 9 bases between them. Germline V gene lookup returns CDR1 MNHNY and CDR2 SVGAGI (reference sequence). This CDR3 contains 12 residues. CDR3 residues: CASSYERAGYTF. As DNA, the CDR3 is TGTGCCAGCAGTTACGAGAGGGCGGGCTACACCTTC.

This chain uses TRBV7-9 with TRBJ2-2, with D possibly being TRBD2 (5 bases). V dropped 5 bases and J dropped 0 bases, with 13 bases sitting between them. The CDR3 length is 16 residues. Germline CDR1 reads SEHNR; CDR2 reads FQNEAQ (reference sequence). This CDR3 reads CASSLHGVTNTGELFF. The CDR3 region has the DNA TGTGCCAGCAGCCTCCACGGGGTTACGAACACCGGGGAGCTGTTTTTT.

This clone has just a few counts. This rearrangement joins TRBV2 to TRBJ1-4, with D uncertain. V lost 2 bases, J lost 8 bases, and 9 bases lay in between. Germline loops: CDR1 SNHLY, CDR2 FYNNEI. The CDR3 contains 13 residues. CDR3 protein: CASSERQEEKLFF. The CDR3 nucleotides read TGTGCCAGCAGTGAACGGCAGGAGGAAAAACTGTTTTTT.

This chain connects TRBV2 to TRBJ2-1; TRBD2 agrees at 13 bases. This CDR3 is built from 15 residues. Trimming removed 4 bases from V and 5 bases from J; junction bases left unmatched: 2. Germline V gene lookup returns CDR1 SNHLY and CDR2 FYNNEI. CDR3 protein: CASSGTSGGNNEQFF. In DNA form, the CDR3 reads TGTGCCAGCAGTGGGACTAGCGGGGGAAACAATGAGCAGTTCTTC.

The gene calls are TRBV29-1 and TRBJ1-5; D possibly corresponds to TRBD1 (5 bases). Deletions cut 1 base from V and 2 bases from J, with 12 bases between. This CDR3 contains 15 residues. Germline CDR1 SQVTM, CDR2 ANQGSEA. CDR3 sequence reads: CSVEVSGDGNQPQHF. The DNA for the CDR3 is TGCAGCGTTGAAGTCTCTGGGGACGGCAATCAGCCCCAGCATTTT. The complete variable domain, with remaining parts taken from reference TRBV29-1 and TRBJ1-5, reads SAVISQKPSRDICQRGTSLTIQCQVDSQVTMMFWYRQQPGQSLTLIATANQGSEATYESGFVIDKFPISRPNLTFSTLTVSNMSPEDSSIYLCSVEVSGDGNQPQHFGDGTRLSIL.

The chain employs TRBV5-1 and TRBJ2-1, with 8 bases matching TRBD1. V lost 0 bases to trimming and J lost 4 bases; unmatched junction nucleotides: 6. The CDR3 covers 16 residues. Germline V lookup: CDR1 SGHRS, CDR2 YFSETQ. DNA of the CDR3: TGCGCCAGCAGCTTGGCCGACAGGGGATTGTACAATGAGCAGTTCTTC. Protein: CASSLADRGLYNEQFF.

This clone turned up a few times. V and J are TRBV30 and TRBJ2-5, with D perhaps TRBD1 (5 bases). The CDR3 contains 14 residues. The germline V gene has CDR1 GTSNPN and CDR2 SVGIG (reference sequence). The V end was cut by 4 bases, the J end by 2 bases, with 14 bases between. CDR3 sequence: CAWNAGPRQETQYF. The CDR3 DNA is TGTGCCTGGAACGCAGGGCCGCGACAAGAGACCCAGTACTTC. Filled out from reference TRBV30 and TRBJ2-5, the complete variable domain reads SQTIHQWPATLVQPVGSPLSLECTVEGTSNPNLYWYRQAAGRGLQLLFYSVGIGQISSEVPQNLSASRPQDRQFILSSKKLLLSDSGFYLCAWNAGPRQETQYFGPGTRLLVL.

The chain recombines TRBV25-1 with TRBJ2-5; D is unclear. This CDR3 has 13 amino acids. In germline, CDR1 is MGHDK, CDR2 SYGVNS. V lost 2 bases to trimming and J lost 0 bases, with 4 bases between them. In DNA, the CDR3 is TGTGCCAGCAGTGAACCGAACCAAGAGACCCAGTACTTC. This translates into CASSEPNQETQYF.

In its sample, this clone was seen many times. The rearrangement uses TRBV7-2 and TRBJ2-7; 10 bases map to TRBD1. Germline V CDR1 and CDR2: SGHTA, FQGNSA. The CDR3 runs 14 residues. V was pared by 5 bases and J by 3 bases, with 4 bases of the junction left unmatched. CDR3 loop: CASSVRDRGYEQYF. CDR3 in DNA: TGTGCCAGCAGCGTCCGGGACAGGGGCTACGAGCAGTACTTC.

The chain uses TRBV19 and TRBJ2-7; TRBD2 matches 7 bases. J was trimmed by 0 bases and V by 7 bases; bases with no gene match: 3. The germline CDR1 and CDR2 sequences are LNHDA and SQIVND (reference sequence). The CDR3 contains 13 residues. CDR3 in amino acids: CASMGGSSYEQYF. The CDR3 nucleotides read TGTGCCAGTATGGGGGGGAGCTCCTACGAGCAGTACTTC.

The table lists this clone with a count of one. A much larger clone is a single base away; this may be a read error. This chain links TRBV5-4 with TRBJ2-1, with a possible D match to TRBD1 (6 bases). Trimming cost V 2 bases and J 0 bases, with 6 bases left between them. This CDR3 has 14 residues. The germline V gene encodes CDR1 SGHNT and CDR2 YYREEE (reference sequence). The CDR3 sequence is CASSLGGSYNEQFF. The CDR3 bases are TGTGCCAGCAGCTTAGGGGGCTCCTACAATGAGCAGTTCTTC.

V and J are TRBV30 and TRBJ2-5, with 11 bases that match TRBD1. Germline loops: CDR1 GTSNPN, CDR2 SVGIG (reference sequence). This CDR3 is built from 14 residues. V lost 5 bases, J lost 4 bases, and 6 bases stayed unmatched. This chain's CDR3 is CAWEWTGGRETQYF. In nucleotides, the CDR3 is TGTGCCTGGGAGTGGACAGGGGGCAGAGAGACCCAGTACTTC.

The chain employs TRBV27 and TRBJ2-5, with a weak D call TRBD2 (5 bases). This CDR3 comprises 13 residues. V was shortened by 2 bases and J by 4 bases, with 8 bases between the two germline ends. Germline CDR1 is MNHEY and CDR2 is SMNVEV (reference sequence). The CDR3 here is CASSLGSRETQYF. The CDR3 nucleotides read TGTGCCAGCAGTTTAGGGAGTCGAGAGACCCAGTACTTC.

The V and J genes are TRBV4-3 and TRBJ2-2, with D unresolved. V lost 0 bases and J lost 4, with 12 bases in between. The CDR3 length is 16 residues. CDR1 is LGHNA, CDR2 YSLEER, per germline. This chain's CDR3 is CASSQEAAFGTGELFF. The DNA of the CDR3 is TGCGCCAGCAGCCAAGAAGCCGCGTTCGGCACCGGGGAGCTGTTTTTT.

The chain is built from TRBV30 and TRBJ2-1; D is unclear. The CDR3 is 15 amino acids. Per the germline V gene, CDR1 is GTSNPN and CDR2 is SVGIG (reference sequence). The germline V and J ends were trimmed by 0 bases and 0 bases, with 9 bases remaining between them. This chain's CDR3 is CAWSVLRSSYNEQFF. The DNA for the CDR3 is TGTGCCTGGAGTGTACTTAGGAGCTCCTACAATGAGCAGTTCTTC.

The rearrangement uses TRBV5-1 and TRBJ1-2, with unresolved D. V was cut by 3 bases and J by 0 bases, with 9 bases left in between. This CDR3 is 14 amino acids long. CDR1 and CDR2 from the germline V gene are SGHRS and YFSETQ. The CDR3 DNA reads TGCGCCAGCAGCTGGGGAAAGACTAACTATGGCTACACCTTC. It is translated as CASSWGKTNYGYTF.

The chain combines TRBV5-1 with TRBJ2-3; D not certain. Germline values: CDR1 SGHRS, CDR2 YFSETQ. The V and J ends lost 0 bases and 14 bases respectively, with 13 bases between them. CDR3 length: 12 residues. DNA of the CDR3: TGCGCCAGCAGCTTGGTAGGCCGGTCGATGTATTTT. This codes for CASSLVGRSMYF.

The chain links TRBV4-2 to TRBJ1-2; no clear D gene. CDR1 is LGHNA, CDR2 YNFKEQ, per germline. The length of the CDR3 is 15 residues. Trimming cost V 0 bases and J 8 bases, with 16 bases left between them. Written as DNA, the CDR3 is TGTGCCAGCAGCCAAGATCAAGGCTTCGACGGAGGCTACACCTTC. This encodes CASSQDQGFDGGYTF.

The CDR3 sequence: CASSVGGARETQYF. CDR3 DNA: TGTGCCAGCAGCGTCGGGGGGGCCCGGGAGACCCAGTACTTC. V is TRBV9 and J is TRBJ2-5; 8 nucleotides line up with TRBD2. Trimming took 2 bases from V and 5 from J; bases not matched to a gene: 5. The CDR3 runs to 14 residues. CDR1 and CDR2 (germline): SGDLS, YYNGEE.

This rearrangement joins TRBV7-7 to TRBJ1-3; D gene unclear. CDR1 is SSHAT, CDR2 FNYEAQ, per germline (reference sequence). The CDR3 runs to 14 residues. V dropped 11 bases and J dropped 0 bases, with 14 bases sitting between them. CDR3 nucleotide sequence: TGTGCCGTGGGGAAAGGGCTCTCTGGAAACACCATATATTTT. It encodes CAVGKGLSGNTIYF.

This clone was recorded once. V gene TRBV27 combines with J gene TRBJ2-7; D gene ambiguous. Trimming stripped 5 bases from V and 3 bases from J, with 11 bases between. The CDR3 sequence is 13 residues long. Germline CDR1 reads MNHEY; CDR2 reads SMNVEV (reference sequence). CDR3 DNA: TGTGCCAGCAGTCCCGGTGAGGTCTACGAGCAGTACTTC. Protein product: CASSPGEVYEQYF.

In its sample, this clone was seen once. The V call is TRBV30, the J call TRBJ2-7; possibly TRBD2 for D (6 bases). This CDR3 is built from 13 residues. Per the germline V gene, CDR1 is GTSNPN and CDR2 is SVGIG (reference sequence). V was cut by 3 bases and J by 3 bases, with 12 bases left in between. CDR3 sequence: CAWSKLASYEQYF. In DNA form, the CDR3 reads TGTGCCTGGAGCAAACTAGCAAGCTACGAGCAGTACTTC.

This chain joins TRBV7-6 and TRBJ2-1; 9 bases are a match to TRBD1. CDR1 SGHVS and CDR2 FNYEAQ come from the germline V gene. Trimming at V came to 3 bases and at J to 6 bases, leaving 3 bases not matched to a gene. There are 14 residues in the CDR3. The CDR3 loop reads CASSFGTGFNEQFF. The CDR3 coding sequence is TGTGCCAGCAGCTTCGGGACAGGGTTCAATGAGCAGTTCTTC.

This chain connects TRBV30 to TRBJ1-1, with D hard to call. The CDR3 runs to 11 residues. Germline CDR1 and CDR2: GTSNPN and SVGIG (reference sequence). V was clipped by 4 bases and J by 3 bases, with 6 bases between them. As DNA, the CDR3 is TGTGCCTGGAAAGACTACACTGAAGCTTTCTTT. Translation gives CAWKDYTEAFF.

Ten or more counts support this clone. The CDR3 nucleotides read TGTGCCAGCAGTTTTTACGGATCACAACACGGGGGGCAAAATGAAAAACTGTTTTTT. As protein: CASSFYGSQHGGQNEKLFF. The rearrangement uses TRBV28 and TRBJ1-4; maybe TRBD1 (6 bases). Germline-derived CDR1 and CDR2 are MDHEN and SYDVKM. The CDR3 contains 19 residues. V dropped 3 bases and J dropped 5 bases, with 25 bases sitting between them.